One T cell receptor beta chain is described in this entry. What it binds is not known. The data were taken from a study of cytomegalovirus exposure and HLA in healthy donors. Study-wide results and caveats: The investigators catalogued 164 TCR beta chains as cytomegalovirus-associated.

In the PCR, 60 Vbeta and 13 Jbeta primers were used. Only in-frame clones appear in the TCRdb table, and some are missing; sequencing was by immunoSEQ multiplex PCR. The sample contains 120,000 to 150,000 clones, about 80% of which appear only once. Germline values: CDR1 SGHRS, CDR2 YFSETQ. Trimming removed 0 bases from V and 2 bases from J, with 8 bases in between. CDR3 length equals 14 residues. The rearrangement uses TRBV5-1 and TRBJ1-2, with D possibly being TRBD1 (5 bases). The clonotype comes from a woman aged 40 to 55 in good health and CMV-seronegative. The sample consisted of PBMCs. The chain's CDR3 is CASSLVSGNYGYTF. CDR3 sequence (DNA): TGCGCCAGCAGCTTGGTATCAGGGAACTATGGCTACACCTTC.